This TCR beta chain is from a study of T cells in Graves' hyperthyroidism and ophthalmopathy (dated by TCRdb to between 2019 and 2020). In terms of the full investigation: To identify TCR V-J signatures that set the groups apart, the researchers used a discovery cohort of 90 to 100 patients, made up of around 40 with Graves' ophthalmopathy and about 60 with stable Graves' hyperthyroidism. An independent validation cohort of around 19 hyperthyroidism patients and more than 15 patients who later progressed to ophthalmopathy tested prospective prediction of ophthalmopathy. For training and testing, the 80 to 100 patients in the discovery cohort were randomly divided in a 7:3 ratio. In addition, the study compared T-cell repertoires in thyroid tissue and in blood from about six Graves' hyperthyroidism patients. Following sampling, methimazole starting at 30 mg daily was given to hyperthyroidism patients, and high-dose intravenous methylprednisolone was given to ophthalmopathy patients. The paper describes TCR Vbeta CDR3 sequencing of fewer than 150 peripheral blood samples, made up of roughly 45 ophthalmopathy patients, 70 to 80 hyperthyroidism patients and 17 progressor patients. General conclusions and limits of the study: Most expanded thyroid clonotypes (frequency above 0.001) were also detected in blood, a finding suggesting that blood repertoires may reflect thyroid immune responses. In validation, progression to ophthalmopathy was predicted by the model with around 70% sensitivity and 72% to 85% specificity, a median of about 6.8 months before onset. Sample size was not statistically predetermined, and investigators were not blinded to group allocation. Ophthalmopathy was separated from stable hyperthyroidism by a 13 V-J signature model, with approximately 90% sensitivity and about 81% specificity obtained in cross-validation and 80%/75% obtained in testing.

The TCR beta CDR3 regions were amplified from the RNA transcripts. A first-round RT-PCR of the TCR CDR3 used the HTBI primer set with the Qiagen OneStep RT-PCR kit. The libraries were constructed in a second round of multiplex PCR and then size-selected and purified. The libraries were sequenced on an Illumina HiSeq2000 using paired-end 100 bp reads. For the original study's pipeline: SOAPnuke was used to process the raw data, with reads discarded if the reads contained adapters or uncalled bases, had a mean Phred below 15, or lacked an exact constant-primer or identifier match. High-quality paired reads were merged with COPE v1.2.5, and unique nucleotide sequences were defined as clonotypes. Clonotypes were aligned to IMGT TRBV, TRBD and TRBJ reference segments using MiTCR v1.1. The analysis was restricted to V-J combinations with a frequency above 0.0001, which together covered about 99% of the repertoires. The TCS score was defined as F50 (clonal expansion) divided by E x V (chaos), with BLOSUM62-based TCRdist calculated between CDR3 peptides within each V-J. Welch's t-statistics and random forest reduced around 510 V-J features to around 14, which were used in a naive Bayes classifier (R e1071). TCRdb's own reprocessing of the public reads used fastp at Q25 and MiXCR and kept productive beta chains. CDR3 protein duplicates are merged, each entry listing the most common genes and DNA. It is TCRdb's table, rather than the study itself, that gives the V and J calls and clone size. The sample yields under 700,000 distinct CDR3 sequences; roughly 46% were counted once. The top ten clones comprise roughly 8.2% of the sample.

For this clonotype: The specificity of this receptor is unknown. No base quality values were provided; no much bigger clone lies one nucleotide off.

After removal of 8 bases from V and 5 bases from J, the junction retains 7 bases not matched to a gene. For CDR1 and CDR2, the germline V gene lists KGHDR and SFDVKD. From the cysteine up to the phenylalanine, the CDR3 has a length of 13 residues. Of all the DNA, just the CDR3 is kept, 39 bases in frame from base 1. A patient counted as having stable Graves' hyperthyroidism if no progression to ophthalmopathy occurred over 18 months of follow-up. Hyperthyroidism patients were aged 18 to 65 years and newly diagnosed, with disease duration of less than 2 months. The study excluded patients with uncontrolled infections, other autoimmune diseases, pregnancy or lactation. Diagnoses relied on clinical symptoms, serum thyroxine and TRAb, thyroid ultrasound and orbital computed tomography. Total RNA was extracted using Trizol reagent, and RNA quality was assessed on an Agilent 2100 Bioanalyzer.

Recombination joined TRBV24-1 with TRBJ2-7, with 8 central nucleotides matching TRBD2. The source of this sequence is a woman younger than 30 with Graves' hyperthyroidism. Donor details come from another sample of the same person, matched by shared clones. Sequencing input: peripheral blood or thyroid tissue (not recorded which). Here is the DNA: TGTGCCACCACCGAGCGGGAGTTCAACGAGCAGTACTTC. It encodes CATTEREFNEQYF.